These 32 T cell receptor beta chains were all obtained from the same sample, sequenced in a study of T cells after yellow fever vaccination. TCRdb recomputed calls from the 5' RACE reads with MiXCR, one row per CDR3 protein. The data show about 550,000 distinct CDR3 sequences, under 25% seen once. The sample here was PBMCs, taken 15 days after the yellow fever booster vaccination. The receptor source for this set is a man aged 25 to 40 who received the YFV17D yellow fever vaccine.

This chain links TRBV6-1 with TRBJ2-5, with 7 bases that match TRBD1. Per germline, CDR1 MNHNS and CDR2 SASEGT. CDR3 length: 14 amino acids. V shed 7 bases, J shed 7 bases, and the junction held 12 bases outside the gene matches. The DNA of the CDR3 is TGTGCCAGCAATCCCACAGGGGCAGTGGGGACCCAGTACTTC. This translates into CASNPTGAVGTQYF.

This clonotype has a handful of counts. This chain uses TRBV6-5 with TRBJ1-1; D uncertain. This CDR3 is 15 amino acids long. The germline V gene has CDR1 MNHEY and CDR2 SVGAGI. The V and J ends lost 0 bases and 5 bases respectively, with 13 bases between them. Here the CDR3 reads CASSYSIDHGTEAFF. As DNA, the CDR3 is TGTGCCAGCAGTTACTCGATAGACCACGGGACTGAAGCTTTCTTT.

This rearrangement joins TRBV20-1 to TRBJ1-1, with 7 bases lining up with TRBD1. This CDR3 contains 15 residues. V dropped 6 bases and J dropped 2; count of bases not matched to a gene: 12. Germline-derived CDR1 and CDR2 are DFQATT and SNEGSKA (reference sequence). Written as DNA, the CDR3 is TGCAGTGCGAGTCCGACAGGGACCTCTAACACTGAAGCTTTCTTT. This sequence encodes CSASPTGTSNTEAFF.

The chain has TRBV14 and TRBJ1-1; tentatively, D is TRBD1 (6 bases). Trimming took off 5 bases at V and 10 bases at J, with 17 bases between the two ends. Germline V gene lookup returns CDR1 SGHDN and CDR2 FVKESK. This CDR3 spans 13 amino acids. CDR3 DNA sequence: TGTGCCAGCAGCTTCGGGGGGACAACCGGAGCTTTCTTT. Protein sequence: CASSFGGTTGAFF. The full variable domain, its missing parts supplied by reference TRBV14 and TRBJ1-1, is EAGVTQFPSHSVIEKGQTVTLRCDPISGHDNLYWYRRVMGKEIKFLLHFVKESKQDESGMPNNRFLAERTGGTYSTLKVQPAELEDSGVYFCASSFGGTTGAFFGQGTRLTVV.

This clonotype has only a few counts. The chain joins TRBV20-1 to TRBJ2-1; D gene ambiguous. This CDR3 has 13 amino acids. Germline lookup yields CDR1 DFQATT and CDR2 SNEGSKA (reference sequence). V was cut by 3 bases and J by 4 bases, with 10 bases left in between. The DNA of the CDR3 is TGCAGTGCTAGTTTGCACAATTACAATGAGCAGTTCTTC. It yields the protein CSASLHNYNEQFF.

This clonotype was counted between two and nine times. The rearrangement links TRBV5-1 to TRBJ2-1, with D uncertain. CDR3 length: 12 residues. V was clipped by 3 bases and J by 9 bases, with 10 bases between them. Germline V CDR1 and CDR2: SGHRS, YFSETQ. CDR3 loop: CASSSTPFEQFF. The DNA of the CDR3 is TGCGCCAGCAGCTCGACTCCTTTTGAGCAGTTCTTC.

The chain joins TRBV6-1 to TRBJ2-1; tentative D call: TRBD2 (5 bases). V dropped 6 bases and J dropped 4 bases, with 16 bases sitting between them. CDR3 length equals 15 residues. CDR1 is MNHNS and CDR2 is SASEGT in the germline V gene. The CDR3, as DNA: TGTGCCAGCAGACCCTCGTTGAGCGGTTACAATGAGCAGTTCTTC. Protein: CASRPSLSGYNEQFF.

This clonotype was detected a few times. The chain joins TRBV24-1 to TRBJ2-1; maybe TRBD1 (7 bases). This CDR3 comprises 11 residues. Germline assignment: CDR1 KGHDR and CDR2 SFDVKD. The DNA of the CDR3 is TGTGCAACTCAGGGGGGAAATGAGCAGTTCTTC. It is translated as CATQGGNEQFF.

This clonotype was seen a handful of times. The chain carries TRBV5-4 and TRBJ2-1, with TRBD2 identical over 9 bases. The CDR3 runs to 16 residues. V dropped 5 bases and J dropped 5; count of bases not matched to a gene: 11. Germline values: CDR1 SGHNT, CDR2 YYREEE (reference sequence). The CDR3 loop reads CASSNPREGPNNEQFF. The CDR3 DNA reads TGTGCCAGCAGTAACCCGCGGGAGGGCCCGAACAATGAGCAGTTCTTC.

The rearrangement uses TRBV7-2 and TRBJ2-7, with 10 bases identical to TRBD2. V shed 5 bases and J 5 bases; nucleotides not matched to a gene: 9. This CDR3 is 15 amino acids long. CDR1 and CDR2 (germline): SGHTA, FQGNSA. The CDR3 region has the DNA TGTGCCAGCAGCCTAGGTAGCGGGAGGACCCACGAGCAGTACTTC. This gives the protein CASSLGSGRTHEQYF.

This clonotype was counted a few times. The V and J genes are TRBV11-1 and TRBJ2-1; D is possibly TRBD1 (6 bases). Germline CDR1 and CDR2: SGHAT and FQDESV (reference sequence). The length of the CDR3 is 14 residues. Deletions cut 3 bases from V and 9 bases from J, with 15 bases between. The CDR3 region is CASSFEVRGGEQFF. The DNA for the CDR3 is TGTGCCAGCAGCTTTGAGGTCAGGGGCGGTGAGCAGTTCTTC.

The rearrangement joins TRBV4-2 to TRBJ1-5; 8 bases match TRBD1. CDR3 length: 19 amino acids. CDR1 and CDR2 from the germline V gene are LGHNA and YNFKEQ. Trimming at V came to 4 bases and at J to 0 bases, leaving 14 bases not matched to a gene. CDR3 amino acids: CASSPTPGQAGYSNQPQHF. CDR3 coding DNA: TGTGCCAGCAGCCCGACCCCGGGACAGGCGGGCTATAGCAATCAGCCCCAGCATTTT.

The table lists this clonotype with a few counts. This chain uses TRBV5-1 with TRBJ2-3, with 11 bases fitting TRBD2. CDR1 and CDR2 (germline): SGHRS, YFSETQ. This CDR3 is built from 15 residues. Trimming took 6 bases from V and 5 from J; bases not matched to a gene: 8. In DNA, the CDR3 is TGCGCCAGCAAGGGACTAGCGGCCCCCCTAGATACGCAGTATTTT. Residues: CASKGLAAPLDTQYF.

This clonotype was counted between two and nine times. The chain combines TRBV5-1 with TRBJ2-1, with 7 bases aligning to TRBD2. CDR1 and CDR2 from the germline V gene are SGHRS and YFSETQ. The CDR3 has 16 amino acids. V dropped 5 bases and J dropped 4; count of bases not matched to a gene: 12. The CDR3 sequence: CASSLRGGSGYNEQFF. CDR3 sequence (DNA): TGCGCCAGCAGTCTGAGGGGCGGGAGTGGGTACAATGAGCAGTTCTTC. The full variable domain, rest sourced from reference TRBV5-1 and TRBJ2-1, is KAGVTQTPRYLIKTRGQQVTLSCSPISGHRSVSWYQQTPGQGLQFLFEYFSETQRNKGNFPGRFSGRQFSNSRSEMNVSTLELGDSALYLCASSLRGGSGYNEQFFGPGTRLTVL.

This chain connects TRBV6-1 to TRBJ1-1, with TRBD1 matching 11 bases. From germline, CDR1 is MNHNS and CDR2 SASEGT. V lost 5 bases to trimming and J lost 5 bases; unmatched junction nucleotides: 7. The CDR3 covers 15 residues. The CDR3 DNA sequence: TGTGCCAGCAGTAAGGGGACAGGGGGGGAGACTGAAGCTTTCTTT. As protein: CASSKGTGGETEAFF.

The rearrangement uses TRBV7-2 and TRBJ2-4, with D tentatively TRBD1 (5 bases). The CDR3 has 15 amino acids. The germline V gene has CDR1 SGHTA and CDR2 FQGNSA. V was shortened by 6 bases and J by 2 bases, with 14 bases between the two germline ends. This CDR3 is CASSSGMGTKNIQYF. The DNA of the CDR3 is TGTGCCAGCAGTTCAGGGATGGGGACCAAAAACATTCAGTACTTC.

The J gene is TRBJ2-1, the V gene TRBV5-1; 9 bases match TRBD2. In germline, CDR1 is SGHRS, CDR2 YFSETQ. CDR3 length: 16 amino acids. V was pared by 4 bases and J by 7 bases, with 12 bases of the junction left unmatched. CDR3 loop: CASSLRHSGSTNEQFF. CDR3 in DNA: TGCGCCAGCAGCCTCAGGCATAGCGGGAGTACGAATGAGCAGTTCTTC.

This clonotype has only a few counts. The chain has TRBV18 and TRBJ2-1; the match to TRBD2 covers 12 bases. V lost 4 bases and J lost 6; bases outside the gene matches: 13. The CDR3 has 18 residues. CDR1 and CDR2 (germline): KGHSH, LQKENI. This CDR3 reads CASSLLAGGPVNLNEQFF. In DNA, the CDR3 is TGTGCCAGCTCACTTCTAGCGGGAGGGCCCGTGAATCTCAATGAGCAGTTCTTC.

The CDR3 coding sequence is TGCAGTGCTAGTTGGAGTAACACCGGGGAGCTGTTTTTT. This gives the protein CSASWSNTGELFF. V and J are TRBV20-1 and TRBJ2-2, with D unresolved. The CDR3 covers 13 residues. Between the trimmed V and J ends, which lost 3 bases and 2 bases, there was a span of 7 bases. Per germline, CDR1 DFQATT and CDR2 SNEGSKA (reference sequence).

V and J are TRBV12-3 or TRBV12-4 and TRBJ2-1; D possibly corresponds to TRBD1 (5 bases). V was pared by 8 bases and J by 7 bases, with 12 bases between. CDR3 size: 12 residues. The CDR3 loop is CASGRTRNEQFF. DNA of the CDR3: TGTGCCAGCGGCCGGACACGGAATGAGCAGTTCTTC.

The genes are TRBV20-1 and TRBJ2-2, with TRBD2 identical over 12 bases. V shed 6 bases, J shed 4 bases, and the junction held 9 bases outside the gene matches. Looked up from germline, CDR1 is DFQATT and CDR2 is SNEGSKA (reference sequence). There are 16 residues in the CDR3. The CDR3 nucleotides are TGCAGTGCCCCGACTAGCGGGAGAATGGGCACCGGGGAGCTGTTTTTT. It translates to CSAPTSGRMGTGELFF.

This clonotype has only a few counts. V usage is TRBV5-1 and J usage is TRBJ2-7; TRBD2 agrees at 8 bases. CDR1 and CDR2 from the germline V gene are SGHRS and YFSETQ. The CDR3 consists of 15 residues. V dropped 0 bases and J dropped 3; count of bases not matched to a gene: 5. The CDR3 DNA reads TGCGCCAGCAGCTTGGTGGAAGCGGGAGACTACGAGCAGTACTTC. It encodes CASSLVEAGDYEQYF.

The chain combines TRBV29-1 with TRBJ2-3; no clear D. The CDR3 is 10 amino acids. Trimming cost V 4 bases and J 4 bases, with 3 bases left between them. The germline gives CDR1 SQVTM, CDR2 ANQGSEA. The CDR3 DNA reads TGCAGCGTTGGCGCAGATACGCAGTATTTT. This encodes CSVGADTQYF.

A few counts support this clonotype. This sequence joins TRBV28 and TRBJ2-7; no firm D call. This CDR3 has 15 amino acids. Germline CDR1 MDHEN, CDR2 SYDVKM. The V end was cut by 5 bases, the J end by 5 bases, with 19 bases between. DNA of the CDR3: TGTGCCAGCAGTGCCCCCACGGCTAGACCCCACGAGCAGTACTTC. It translates to CASSAPTARPHEQYF.

In its sample, this clonotype was seen a few times. The V call is TRBV5-1, the J call TRBJ2-5; TRBD2 might be the D (6 bases). This CDR3 has 14 amino acids. Germline CDR1 is SGHRS and CDR2 is YFSETQ. Trimming took off 5 bases at V and 1 base at J, with 12 bases between the two ends. CDR3 region: CASRSSGLQETQYF. The CDR3, as DNA: TGCGCCAGCAGATCCAGCGGGCTCCAAGAGACCCAGTACTTC.

A few counts support this clonotype. The CDR3 sequence is CASRYAGWGEQFF. CDR3 nucleotide sequence: TGTGCCAGCAGGTACGCGGGCTGGGGTGAGCAGTTCTTC. The chain has TRBV12-3 or TRBV12-4 and TRBJ2-1, with D possibly TRBD2 on 5 matching bases. The CDR3 sequence is 13 residues long. Trimming took 6 bases from V and 9 from J, leaving 15 bases between them.

The rearrangement joins TRBV7-2 to TRBJ1-6; no reliable D call. Germline loops: CDR1 SGHTA, CDR2 FQGNSA. Trimming removed 1 base from V and 8 bases from J, with 6 bases in between. The CDR3 runs to 13 residues. The CDR3 spells CASSLVDDSPLHF. CDR3 DNA sequence: TGTGCCAGCAGCTTAGTTGATGATTCACCCCTCCACTTT.

This clonotype was recorded a few times. This chain connects TRBV7-2 to TRBJ2-5, with 10 bases fitting TRBD1. The CDR3 contains 14 residues. V gave up 5 bases and J gave up 9 bases; unmatched junction bases: 9. Per germline, CDR1 SGHTA and CDR2 FQGNSA. CDR3 residues: CASSPMTGGEAQYF. CDR3 bases: TGTGCCAGCAGCCCGATGACAGGGGGCGAGGCCCAGTACTTC.

The V call is TRBV5-1, the J call TRBJ2-1, with a tentative D call TRBD2 (6 bases). The CDR3 consists of 15 residues. CDR1 is SGHRS and CDR2 is YFSETQ in the germline V gene. V was pared by 0 bases and J by 8 bases, with 15 bases between. This CDR3 is CASSLVGAGSHEQFF. DNA of the CDR3: TGCGCCAGCAGCTTGGTTGGGGCCGGGAGTCATGAGCAGTTCTTC.

This clonotype was counted only a few times. The chain combines TRBV5-6 with TRBJ2-5; 10 bases map to TRBD1. CDR3 size: 15 residues. The J segment lost 7 bases and the V segment lost 4 bases, leaving 10 bases of the junction unmatched. Germline V gene sequence: CDR1 SGHDT, CDR2 YYEEEE. In DNA, the CDR3 is TGTGCCAGCAGCGGGACAGGGGACCCGGTTTGGACCCAGTACTTC. It codes for CASSGTGDPVWTQYF.

V and J are TRBV11-2 and TRBJ2-7; 7 bases match TRBD2. V shed 3 bases, J shed 4 bases, and the junction held 9 bases outside the gene matches. This CDR3 has 15 residues. Germline loops: CDR1 SGHAT, CDR2 FQNNGV. The CDR3 coding sequence is TGTGCCAGCAGCTTTTCCGGACTAGGGCGGTACGAGCAGTACTTC. This translates into CASSFSGLGRYEQYF.

This clonotype was found a few times. The chain joins TRBV5-1 to TRBJ2-1, with 14 bases fitting TRBD2. The ends lost 3 bases at V and 4 bases at J; junction bases unmatched: 9. In germline, CDR1 is SGHRS, CDR2 YFSETQ. CDR3 length: 18 residues. CDR3 residues: CASSWGLAGDFPYNEQFF. DNA of the CDR3: TGCGCCAGCAGCTGGGGACTAGCGGGAGATTTCCCGTACAATGAGCAGTTCTTC.